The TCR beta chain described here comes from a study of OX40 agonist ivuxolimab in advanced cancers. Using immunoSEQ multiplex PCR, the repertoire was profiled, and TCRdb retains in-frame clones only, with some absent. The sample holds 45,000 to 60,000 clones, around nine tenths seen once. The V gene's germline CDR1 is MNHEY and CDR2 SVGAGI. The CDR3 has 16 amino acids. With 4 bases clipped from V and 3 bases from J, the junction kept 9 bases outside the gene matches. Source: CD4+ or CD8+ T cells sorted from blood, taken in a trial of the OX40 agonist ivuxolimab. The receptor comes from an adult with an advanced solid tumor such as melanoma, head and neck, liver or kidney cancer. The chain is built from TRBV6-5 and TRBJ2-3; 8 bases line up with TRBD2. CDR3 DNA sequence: TGTGCCAGCAGTTTCGGGGGGGGCCCCCCTACAGATACGCAGTATTTT. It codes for CASSFGGGPPTDTQYF.